This T cell receptor beta chain was observed in a study of control samples from healthy donors and cancer patients. J lost 0 bases, V lost 10 bases, and 24 bases had no gene match. The CDR3 has 20 residues. In germline, CDR1 is SNHLY, CDR2 FYNNEI. In its sample, this clone was seen once. Other nucleotide sequences in the sample specify the same CDR3. Here immunoSEQ multiplex PCR was the method, and the copy in TCRdb shows in-frame clones only, minus some. The profile shows fewer than 200,000 clones, 93% of them singletons. The gene calls are TRBV2 and TRBJ2-1, with TRBD1 identical over 7 bases. This sequence originates from a woman aged 55-69 years in good health. Sequenced: blood. CDR3 in amino acids: CATLLTRQGLMVYSYNEQFF. Written as DNA, the CDR3 is TGTGCCACCCTACTGACGAGACAGGGTCTAATGGTATACTCCTACAATGAGCAGTTCTTC.